These T cell receptor beta chains were read from a single sample in a study of OX40 agonist ivuxolimab in advanced cancers. Data came from immunoSEQ multiplex PCR; TCRdb stores just in-frame clones and leaves some out. The repertoire includes 20,000 to 25,000 clones, under 85% of them detected once, and about 18% sits in the top ten. Sample: CD4+ or CD8+ T cells sorted from blood, taken in a trial of the OX40 agonist ivuxolimab. Receptors were obtained from an adult with an advanced solid tumor such as melanoma, head and neck, liver or kidney cancer. The CDR3 runs from the conserved cysteine through the conserved F or W. The size entry is marked missing in some rows and otherwise reads once, few, many or a size class.

cdr3_aa v_call clone_size j_call
CASSLPEQPQHF TRBV5-4 . TRBJ1-5
CAWRGGGPQHF TRBV30 . TRBJ1-5
CASSKEYSNQPQHF TRBV19 . TRBJ1-5
CASRVTGVTDTQYF TRBV10-2 . TRBJ2-3
CASSLYPVGGNYGYTF TRBV27 . TRBJ1-2
CASSTSGGAQETQYF TRBV5-8 . TRBJ2-5
CASSYSRLQETQYF TRBV6-5 once TRBJ2-5
CASSPDRGKAFF TRBV27 . TRBJ1-1
CASSLGLRVQDTGELFF TRBV7-3 . TRBJ2-2
CASSNLGTSGRSGDTGELFF TRBV21-1 medium-sized TRBJ2-2